This paragraph reports one T cell receptor beta chain. In this sample, this clonotype turned up a few times. The target of this receptor is not known. One base away there is no much larger clone; base qualities are not given. These data come from a study of T-cell memory formation after mild COVID-19 (dated by TCRdb to the early 2020s). In the study overall: TCR sequence clusters from the two donors were found to be largely donor specific. In two donors, T-cell clones that expanded and contracted after mild COVID-19 were tracked by sequencing TCRalpha and TCRbeta repertoires over time. The cohort comprised two young, previously healthy adult volunteers, one female and one male.

Study-wide findings and limitations: Contracting CD4+ clones appeared mostly in the CM and EM memory subsets, whereas CD8+ clones were enriched in EMRA. The study included only a couple of mild cases, and larger cohorts that include severe cases with pre-infection samples were judged to be necessary. The detection of some responding clones in pre-infection memory suggests that pre-existing cross-reactive memory T cells joined the SARS-CoV-2 response. SARS-CoV-2 specificity was not confirmed for the second-wave clones peaking on day 37. Clones contracting from day 15 to 85 had balanced CD4/CD8 phenotypes, while a second wave expanding from day 15 to 37 was biased towards CD4+.

The germline V gene yields MNHEY for CDR1 and SVGAGI for CDR2. The CDR3 sequence holds 12 residues, the cysteine and phenylalanine included. Only the CDR3 DNA stays, 36 bases, in frame from base 1. Relative to germline, V is 2 bases shorter and J is 6 bases shorter, with 5 bases between their ends. The listed sequencing device is Illumina NovaSeq 6000. cDNA libraries for TCRalpha and TCRbeta were prepared by 5'RACE using constant-segment primers, with sample barcodes and unique molecular identifiers added. RNA was extracted from every sample with Trizol reagent. Amplification of the libraries took two PCR steps, and the second step added a second sample barcode plus Illumina TruSeq adapters. The libraries were sequenced on an Illumina NovaSeq using 2 x 150 bp paired-end reads. The study's own analysis went as follows. The reads were demultiplexed and collapsed into UMI-guided consensus sequences using migec v1.2.7. With mixcr v2.1.11, UMI consensuses were aligned to TRA and TRB V and J templates and assembled into clonotypes. A clonotype was counted as expanded or contracted only when both edgeR and NoisET called the clonotype significant, with the noise models trained on biological replicates. For edgeR calls, the cutoffs were a false discovery rate-adjusted p below 0.01 and a log2 fold-change threshold of 1. PCA with hierarchical clustering of max-normalized trajectories of the 1000 most abundant clonotypes was used as exploratory dynamics analysis. Separately sequenced CD4+ and CD8+ repertoires were used to assign the CD4 or CD8 phenotype of responding clones. In TCRdb, the public reads were trimmed at Q25 with fastp and aligned with MiXCR, with productive beta chains retained. Rows with one shared CDR3 protein collapse into an entry with the most common genes and DNA. TCRdb, not the authors, supplied the V and J calls. This sample gives hundreds of thousands of distinct CDR3 sequences in total; 15% to 20% of them show up just once. The ten largest clonotypes hold around 23% of the sample.

PBMCs were isolated by Ficoll-Paque density gradient centrifugation. Specimen: PBMCs or a T cell subset sorted from them (not recorded which). This clonotype originated in a man between 18 and 29 years old who had mild COVID-19 (a few samples of this study predate the infection). The sample titles of this study are shuffled in the database, so cell type and time point are left out; the donor was told from shared clones. Here the chain combines TRBV6-5 and TRBJ2-1; perhaps TRBD1 is the D gene, with 5 bases matching. The DNA sequence is TGTGCCAGCAGTTACGACAGCAATGAGCAGTTCTTC. Translated, it reads CASSYDSNEQFF.